These T cell receptor beta chains were read from a single sample in a study of blood T cell repertoires in COVID-19. Sequenced by immunoSEQ multiplex PCR; TCRdb stores in-frame clones only, minus some. The repertoire includes about 150,000 clones, 70% to 90% of them detected once, and 6.2% sits in the top ten. Material for sequencing was PBMCs or T cells enriched from blood (not recorded which). All receptors derive from a woman aged 40 to 49 who had recovered from COVID-19. The conserved cysteine and the conserved F or W are not part of the CDR3 here.

ASSLSAAGPYT	TRBV27	TRBJ1-2
ASSLISGNNEQF	TRBV5-1	TRBJ2-1
ASSAPVAGYT	TRBV9	TRBJ1-2
ASSFRQGMGTQY	TRBV7-8	TRBJ2-5
ASSPQGRETQY	TRBV18	TRBJ2-5
SASTGDWSPLH	TRBV20-1	TRBJ1-6
ASSPSDRSGRAGETQY	TRBV7-3	TRBJ2-5
ASSRDSEETQY	TRBV9	TRBJ2-5
ASSLTSGGSSYEQY	TRBV18	TRBJ2-7
ASSGRARYYEQY	TRBV9	TRBJ2-7
ASSFALAGVSYNEQF	TRBV5-1	TRBJ2-1
ASSPPNGQGFTEAF	TRBV18	TRBJ1-1
ASSDGQGVYNEQF	TRBV2	TRBJ2-1
ASSLGQGEGEQY	TRBV2	TRBJ2-7
ASSPRDRARLTGANVLT	TRBV11-2	TRBJ2-6
ASSPRTAFGNTIY	TRBV7-8	TRBJ1-3
ASSLLRGGQVDEQF	TRBV7-8	TRBJ2-1
ASSSSDRNIQY	TRBV5-1	TRBJ2-4
ASSPGHQGYYEQY	TRBV5-1	TRBJ2-7
AWSAGGSATGELF	TRBV30	TRBJ2-2
ATSNPLQTGNQETQY	TRBV15	TRBJ2-5
ASTLAGGPHEQF	TRBV27	TRBJ2-1
ASSLQGGEASPLH	TRBV7-2	TRBJ1-6
ASSSGLAYEQY	TRBV27	TRBJ2-7
ASSVDRVASSPLH	TRBV7-9	TRBJ1-6